This T cell receptor beta chain was profiled in a study of blood T cell repertoires in COVID-19. Looking at the study overall: The study drew acute and convalescent COVID-19 samples from the United States, Italy and Spain. T cells, B-cell-depleted T cells, or PBMCs provided the cDNA or gDNA that served as material.

The germline V gene encodes CDR1 LGHNA and CDR2 YSLEER. This CDR3 is built from 15 residues. Trimming pared 0 bases from V and 5 bases from J, leaving 11 bases between. Authors' methods: Amplification of reference gene primers provided the estimated nucleated cell counts. Clones were read by immunoSEQ multiplex PCR, and TCRdb kept only the in-frame ones, dropping some. V and J calls plus clone size are reproduced from that table; the DNA served to infer D and trimming. The sample includes under 300,000 clones, around 87% of them seen just once. This chain links TRBV4-3 with TRBJ1-5; D gene ambiguous. This clonotype was sampled from a woman between 65 and 79 years old with active or convalescent COVID-19. Sequenced input: peripheral blood. This CDR3 reads CASSQEFGRDQPQHF. The CDR3 nucleotides are TGCGCCAGCAGCCAAGAATTCGGGAGAGATCAGCCCCAGCATTTT.